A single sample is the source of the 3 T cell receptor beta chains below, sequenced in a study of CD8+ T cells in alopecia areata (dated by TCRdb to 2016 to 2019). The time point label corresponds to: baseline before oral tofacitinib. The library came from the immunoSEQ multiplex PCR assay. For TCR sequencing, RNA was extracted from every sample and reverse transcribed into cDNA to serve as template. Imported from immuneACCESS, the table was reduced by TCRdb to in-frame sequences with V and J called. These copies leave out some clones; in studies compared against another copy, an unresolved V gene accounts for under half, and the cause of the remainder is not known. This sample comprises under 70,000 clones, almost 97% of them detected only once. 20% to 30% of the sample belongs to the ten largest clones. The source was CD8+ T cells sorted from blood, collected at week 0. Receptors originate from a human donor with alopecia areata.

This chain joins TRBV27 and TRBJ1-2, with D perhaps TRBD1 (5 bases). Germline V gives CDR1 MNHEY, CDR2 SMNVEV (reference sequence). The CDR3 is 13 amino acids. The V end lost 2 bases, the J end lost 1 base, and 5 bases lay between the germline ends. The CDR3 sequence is CASSLRGNYGYTF. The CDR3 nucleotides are TGTGCCAGCAGTTTAAGGGGTAACTATGGCTACACCTTC.

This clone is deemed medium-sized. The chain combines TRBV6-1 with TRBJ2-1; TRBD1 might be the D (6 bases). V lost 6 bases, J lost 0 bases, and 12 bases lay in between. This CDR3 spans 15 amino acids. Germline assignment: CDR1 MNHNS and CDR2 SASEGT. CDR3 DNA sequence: TGTGCCAGCAGCCCGGGACAAAACTCCTACAATGAGCAGTTCTTC. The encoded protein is CASSPGQNSYNEQFF.

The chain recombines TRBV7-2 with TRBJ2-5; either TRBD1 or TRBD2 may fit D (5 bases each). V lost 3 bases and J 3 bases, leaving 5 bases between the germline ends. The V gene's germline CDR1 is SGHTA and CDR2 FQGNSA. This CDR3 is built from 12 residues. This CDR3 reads CASSLGEETQYF. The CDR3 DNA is TGTGCCAGCAGCTTGGGGGAAGAGACCCAGTACTTC.